These 10 T cell receptor beta chains were all obtained from the same sample, sequenced in a study of T cells in Graves' hyperthyroidism and ophthalmopathy. Amplified regions were TCR beta CDR3 sequences from RNA transcripts. TCR CDR3 underwent first-round RT-PCR with the HTBI primer set. TCRdb recomputed calls from the multiplex PCR reads with MiXCR, one row per CDR3 protein. Found here are approximately 520,000 distinct CDR3 sequences, less than 25% of them singletons; the top ten hold approximately 10%. The sample comprised blood. These receptors all come from a woman aged 25 to 39 with Graves' ophthalmopathy.

This clonotype has just a few counts. J is TRBJ2-7 and V is TRBV12-3 or TRBV12-4; D tentatively reads TRBD1 or TRBD2 (5 bases each). This CDR3 has 15 residues. Trimming stripped 6 bases from V and 5 bases from J, with 20 bases between. CDR3 region: CASSLPSRGVDEQYF. The CDR3 bases are TGTGCCAGCAGCCTCCCCTCGAGGGGAGTGGACGAGCAGTACTTC.

This clonotype was counted ten times or more. A much larger clonotype is one base distant, so this may be a read error. The chain combines TRBV6-5 with TRBJ1-1; D is undetermined. Germline V gene lookup returns CDR1 MNHEY and CDR2 SVGAGI. This CDR3 comprises 12 residues. With 2 bases removed from V and 5 bases from J, the gap between germline ends came to 6 bases. CDR3 in DNA: TGTGCCAGCAGTTACGGGAGGACTGAAGCTTTCTTT. Its translation: CASSYGRTEAFF.

This clonotype was seen at least ten times. This sequence joins TRBV15 and TRBJ2-2, with TRBD1 matching 9 bases. V was clipped by 1 base and J by 6 bases; unmatched bases: 6. The CDR3 has 16 amino acids. CDR1 and CDR2 from the germline V gene are LNHNV and YYDKDF (reference sequence). The CDR3 loop is CATSRVGTGSPGELFF. CDR3 bases: TGTGCCACCAGCAGAGTGGGGACAGGGAGCCCCGGGGAGCTGTTTTTT.

This clonotype was seen many times. V is TRBV27 and J is TRBJ1-2; no reliable D call. The CDR3 is 16 amino acids. V was cut by 4 bases and J by 0 bases, with 15 bases left in between. Germline CDR1 and CDR2: MNHEY and SMNVEV (reference sequence). CDR3 in amino acids: CASSSIGGLANYGYTF. Here the CDR3 DNA reads TGTGCCAGCAGTTCAATTGGAGGGTTAGCTAACTATGGCTACACCTTC.

Regarding this clonotype: This sequence may be a read error, since a much larger clone differs from it by one base. This chain joins TRBV30 and TRBJ2-7; D unresolved. V was clipped by 4 bases and J by 2 bases, with 15 bases between them. This CDR3 has 14 residues. Germline V gives CDR1 GTSNPN, CDR2 SVGIG (reference sequence). CDR3 in DNA: TGTGCCTGGACCCCTCTGGACGGCCCCTACGAGCAGTACGTC. Protein: CAWTPLDGPYEQYV.

This clonotype appeared many times. The V and J genes are TRBV6-5 and TRBJ2-5, with 7 bases that match TRBD1. Germline V gene lookup returns CDR1 MNHEY and CDR2 SVGAGI. CDR3 size: 15 residues. Trimming at V came to 6 bases and at J to 2 bases, leaving 9 bases not matched to a gene. The CDR3 bases are TGTGCCAGCAGCGCCTCGACAGGGATACAAGAGACCCAGTACTTC. This encodes CASSASTGIQETQYF.

This clonotype was counted at least ten times. The rearrangement uses TRBV9 and TRBJ2-5, with D tentatively TRBD1 or TRBD2 (5 bases each). V lost 2 bases to trimming and J lost 2 bases, with 10 bases between them. This CDR3 comprises 14 residues. Germline V gene lookup returns CDR1 SGDLS and CDR2 YYNGEE. CDR3 loop: CASSVGGTQETQYF. CDR3 DNA: TGTGCCAGCAGCGTTGGGGGAACACAAGAGACCCAGTACTTC.

This clonotype has ten or more counts. The chain carries TRBV20-1 and TRBJ1-2; 7 bases are shared with TRBD1. The trim removed 4 bases at V and 8 bases at J, leaving 10 bases unmatched. There are 13 residues in the CDR3. Germline assignment: CDR1 DFQATT and CDR2 SNEGSKA (reference sequence). The DNA of the CDR3 is TGCAGTGCTATAAGGCAGGGGGTGGGCGGCTACACCTTC. It yields the protein CSAIRQGVGGYTF.

The chain carries TRBV11-3 and TRBJ1-1; 10 bases map to TRBD1. Germline CDR1 reads SGHNT; CDR2 reads YENEEA. J lost 5 bases, V lost 0 bases, and 6 bases had no gene match. CDR3 size: 16 residues. The CDR3: CASSLDPGQGKTEAFF. CDR3 in DNA: TGTGCCAGCAGCTTAGATCCGGGACAGGGGAAAACTGAAGCTTTCTTT.

V is TRBV7-9 and J is TRBJ2-7; D is perhaps TRBD1 or TRBD2 (7 bases each). The CDR3 consists of 15 residues. V lost 6 bases, J lost 0 bases, and 15 bases lay in between. CDR1 is SEHNR and CDR2 is FQNEAQ in the germline V gene (reference sequence). The CDR3 sequence: CASRNTGEGSYEQYF. As DNA, the CDR3 is TGTGCCAGCAGAAACACAGGGGAGGGCTCCTACGAGCAGTACTTC.